The 13 T cell receptor beta chains below all came from one sample that was sequenced in a study of cytomegalovirus exposure and HLA in healthy donors. A multiplex PCR was run with 60 Vbeta primers and 13 Jbeta primers. The method was immunoSEQ multiplex PCR; TCRdb's version includes in-frame clones alone and lacks a portion of them. The sample has about 120,000 clones; 17% are singletons. The material sequenced was PBMCs. These receptors came from a female donor in good health and CMV-seropositive.

This clone has a handful of counts. CDR3 DNA sequence: TGTGCCAGCAGCCCACAGGGAACCCGATCTGGAAACACCATATATTTT. Its translation: CASSPQGTRSGNTIYF. The chain carries TRBV4-2 and TRBJ1-3, with a possible D match to TRBD1 (6 bases). This CDR3 is 16 amino acids long. Germline V gives CDR1 LGHNA, CDR2 YNFKEQ. Trimming removed 4 bases at V and 1 base at J, with 14 bases between.

This clone was counted only a few times. This chain uses TRBV30 with TRBJ2-1; D not resolved. Germline assignment: CDR1 GTSNPN and CDR2 SVGIG (reference sequence). The CDR3 runs 13 residues. V gave up 0 bases and J gave up 9 bases, with 12 bases separating them. For the CDR3, the DNA is TGTGCCTGGAGTGTACTGTTCGTTAGTGAGCAGTTCTTC. It is translated as CAWSVLFVSEQFF.

The J gene is TRBJ1-1, the V gene TRBV6-5, with D perhaps matching TRBD1 (6 bases). CDR1 is MNHEY and CDR2 is SVGAGI in the germline V gene. Trimming left V 8 bases short and J 4 bases short, with 20 bases between. The CDR3 runs 15 residues. CDR3 sequence reads: CASSLVVRGGTEAFF. CDR3 in DNA: TGTGCCAGCTCCCTAGTTGTTAGGGGGGGCACTGAAGCTTTCTTT.

This chain connects TRBV28 to TRBJ2-7, with a tentative D call TRBD2 (5 bases). The germline V gene has CDR1 MDHEN and CDR2 SYDVKM. The CDR3 length is 16 residues. Between the trimmed V and J ends, which lost 4 bases and 2 bases, there was a span of 18 bases. The CDR3 loop reads CASSSPSPPGAYEQYF. CDR3 in DNA: TGTGCCAGCAGTTCTCCCTCCCCCCCCGGGGCCTACGAGCAGTACTTC.

The rearrangement links TRBV27 to TRBJ2-5; the D is unclear. The V gene's germline CDR1 is MNHEY and CDR2 SMNVEV (reference sequence). The CDR3 spans 14 residues. Trimming shortened V by 1 base and J by 4 bases, and 10 bases separated the two germline ends. In DNA form, the CDR3 reads TGTGCCAGCAGTTTATTATCTTTCGGAGAGACCCAGTACTTC. Protein product: CASSLLSFGETQYF.

The chain couples TRBV30 to TRBJ1-1, with a weak D call TRBD1 (5 bases). The CDR3 sequence is 12 residues long. Germline CDR1 reads GTSNPN; CDR2 reads SVGIG (reference sequence). Trimming removed 3 bases at V and 8 bases at J, with 13 bases between. The CDR3 here is CAWRLGPTEAFF. The CDR3 DNA follows: TGTGCCTGGAGGTTGGGGCCAACCGAAGCTTTCTTT.

The chain links TRBV7-2 to TRBJ1-2; TRBD1 is a possible D gene (5 bases). The CDR3 covers 13 residues. The ends were cut back, 0 bases at V and 8 bases at J, with 10 bases in the middle. The germline CDR1 and CDR2 sequences are SGHTA and FQGNSA. The CDR3 bases are TGTGCCAGCAGCTTAGCCAGGGAGGAGGGCTACACCTTC. This gives the protein CASSLAREEGYTF.

This rearrangement joins TRBV4-2 to TRBJ2-1; 8 positions agree with TRBD1. There are 15 residues in the CDR3. CDR1 is LGHNA and CDR2 is YNFKEQ in the germline V gene. Unmatched junction bases numbered 1, after V lost 1 base and J lost 2 bases. This CDR3 is CASSQGQGTYNEQFF. CDR3 in DNA: TGTGCCAGCAGCCAAGGACAGGGGACCTACAATGAGCAGTTCTTC.

The sample holds a few counts of this clone. The chain links TRBV2 to TRBJ2-3; 7 nucleotides agree with TRBD1. The CDR3 totals 14 residues. Germline CDR1 SNHLY, CDR2 FYNNEI. With V trimmed by 3 bases and J by 1 base, 1 base remained unmatched. CDR3 DNA: TGTGCCAGCAGTGACCAGGGGGGCACAGATACGCAGTATTTT. Protein sequence: CASSDQGGTDTQYF.

This clone was counted between two and nine times. The CDR3: CASSLVFPTSGDSYEQYF. DNA of the CDR3: TGTGCCAGCAGCTTAGTCTTTCCGACTAGCGGCGATTCCTACGAGCAGTACTTC. The rearrangement uses TRBV7-2 and TRBJ2-7; TRBD2 aligns across 9 bases. The V and J ends lost 1 base and 1 base, in that order; junction bases with no gene match: 11. The CDR3 loop spans 18 amino acids. Germline CDR1 reads SGHTA; CDR2 reads FQGNSA.

The genes are TRBV28 and TRBJ2-7, with D perhaps matching TRBD2 (6 bases). This CDR3 comprises 14 residues. CDR1 MDHEN and CDR2 SYDVKM come from the germline V gene. V lost 3 bases and J lost 3, with 12 bases in between. This chain's CDR3 is CASSLASVDYEQYF. CDR3 DNA sequence: TGTGCCAGCAGTTTGGCTAGCGTTGACTACGAGCAGTACTTC.

The CDR3 nucleotides read TGCGCCAGCAGCCAAGAGTGGACAGGGGGAAACTATGGCTACACCTTC. It codes for CASSQEWTGGNYGYTF. The chain links TRBV4-1 to TRBJ1-2, with 10 bases fitting TRBD1. V lost 0 bases, J lost 2 bases, and 3 bases stayed unmatched. Germline lookup yields CDR1 MGHRA and CDR2 YSYEKL. The CDR3 contains 16 residues.

This clone has only a few counts. The V and J genes are TRBV5-8 and TRBJ2-3; 8 bases agree with TRBD2. V was pared by 6 bases and J by 2 bases, with 8 bases of the junction left unmatched. Looked up from germline, CDR1 is SGHTS and CDR2 is YDEGEE. The CDR3 extends over 15 amino acids. This chain's CDR3 is CASTVLAVITDTQYF. As DNA, the CDR3 is TGTGCCAGCACGGTACTAGCGGTAATCACAGATACGCAGTATTTT.